These 21 T cell receptor beta chains share one sample of origin, sequenced in a study of shared clonotypes between healthy human individuals. TCRdb's copy holds only in-frame clones and misses some; the assay was immunoSEQ multiplex PCR. The sample shows some 2,000,000 clones, approximately 94% of them seen only once. The specimen sequenced was naive CD4+ T cells sorted from blood. Sample subset: CD45RA+ positively selected. The receptors come from a man younger than 30 in good health.

The rearrangement joins TRBV11-2 to TRBJ1-4; TRBD1 is a possible D gene (6 bases). The V end lost 1 base, the J end lost 0 bases, and 9 bases lay between the germline ends. This CDR3 comprises 16 residues. The germline gives CDR1 SGHAT, CDR2 FQNNGV. The CDR3 nucleotides are TGTGCCAGCAGCTTAGCGAGGGGGGCAACTAATGAAAAACTGTTTTTT. Protein sequence: CASSLARGATNEKLFF.

This clone was counted once. This sequence joins TRBV7-6 and TRBJ2-1, with TRBD2 identical over 10 bases. Looked up from germline, CDR1 is SGHVS and CDR2 is FNYEAQ. The length of the CDR3 is 15 residues. J gave up 4 bases and V 4 bases, and 4 bases lay outside the gene matches. CDR3 region: CASSSIAGGYNEQFF. The CDR3 DNA reads TGTGCCAGCAGCTCCATAGCGGGAGGTTACAATGAGCAGTTCTTC.

The rearrangement joins TRBV27 to TRBJ2-7; D might be TRBD1 or TRBD2, each matching 5 bases. With 6 bases removed from V and 9 bases from J, the gap between germline ends came to 21 bases. Germline loops: CDR1 MNHEY, CDR2 SMNVEV (reference sequence). This CDR3 region has 14 residues. DNA for the CDR3: TGTGCCAGCAGAGCCCATAGCGACCCGGGGACGCAGTACTTC. It translates to CASRAHSDPGTQYF.

The chain links TRBV7-9 to TRBJ2-7; D not certain. The V gene's germline CDR1 is SEHNR and CDR2 FQNEAQ (reference sequence). The CDR3 loop spans 13 amino acids. Deletions cut 0 bases from V and 5 bases from J, with 8 bases between. For the CDR3, the DNA is TGTGCCAGCAGCTTAGCCCAATGGGACGAGCAGTACTTC. This translates into CASSLAQWDEQYF.

This clone was recorded a few times. The chain uses TRBV2 and TRBJ2-5; TRBD2 agrees at 9 bases. The CDR3 extends over 13 amino acids. Germline V lookup: CDR1 SNHLY, CDR2 FYNNEI. V lost 7 bases and J lost 5; bases outside the gene matches: 5. DNA of the CDR3: TGTGCCAGCACTAGCGGGGCTGGGGAGACCCAGTACTTC. Translating gives CASTSGAGETQYF.

CDR3 DNA sequence: TGTGCCAGCAGTGAGTGGGAAATCTATGGCTACACCTTC. As protein: CASSEWEIYGYTF. The V gene is TRBV2, the J gene TRBJ1-2, with D hard to call. The CDR3 loop spans 13 amino acids. CDR1 is SNHLY, CDR2 FYNNEI, per germline. V lost 3 bases, J lost 4 bases, and 9 bases lay in between.

The V and J genes are TRBV27 and TRBJ1-2; a possible D gene is TRBD1 (6 bases). The V gene lost 8 bases and the J gene lost 3 bases, with 13 bases spanning the gap. This CDR3 region has 13 residues. Germline lookup yields CDR1 MNHEY and CDR2 SMNVEV (reference sequence). Here the CDR3 DNA reads TGTGCCAGCGGAGGACAGCAGCACTATGGCTACACCTTC. It is translated as CASGGQQHYGYTF.

The chain uses TRBV21-1 and TRBJ2-7; the DNA was not used to check the table's D call, TRBD1. TRBV21-1 is flagged as a pseudogene. CDR3 size: 18 residues. CDR3: CASSKGIHSGQGCDEQYF. DNA of the CDR3: TGTGCCAGCAGCAAAGGTATTCATTCGGGACAGGGGTGTGACGAGCAGTACTTC.

This clone appeared once. The chain has TRBV6-6 and TRBJ1-6; possibly TRBD1 for D (5 bases). CDR1 MNHNY and CDR2 SVGAGI come from the germline V gene (reference sequence). This CDR3 is 12 amino acids long. V was pared by 7 bases and J by 9 bases, with 10 bases between. CDR3 sequence reads: CASTRDPSPLHF. In DNA form, the CDR3 reads TGTGCCAGCACGAGGGACCCTTCACCCCTCCACTTT.

V is TRBV20-1 and J is TRBJ2-3; D is uncertain. In germline, CDR1 is DFQATT, CDR2 SNEGSKA (reference sequence). The CDR3 sequence is 10 residues long. Here the CDR3 DNA reads TGCAGCTCTAGCACAGATACGCAGTATTTT. Translated, it gives CSSSTDTQYF.

This chain connects TRBV5-6 to TRBJ2-5; 9 nucleotides agree with TRBD2. The CDR3 spans 16 residues. Trimming took 0 bases from V and 4 from J; bases not matched to a gene: 7. The germline gives CDR1 SGHDT, CDR2 YYEEEE. CDR3 amino acids: CASSLAPTSGRETQYF. The CDR3 nucleotides read TGTGCCAGCAGCTTGGCCCCGACTAGCGGACGAGAGACCCAGTACTTC. Complete variable domain (other parts from reference TRBV5-6 and TRBJ2-5): DAGVTQSPTHLIKTRGQQVTLRCSPKSGHDTVSWYQQALGQGPQFIFQYYEEEERQRGNFPDRFSGHQFPNYSSELNVNALLLGDSALYLCASSLAPTSGRETQYFGPGTRLLVL.

This rearrangement joins TRBV7-9 to TRBJ2-3, with D perhaps TRBD2 (6 bases). The germline V gene encodes CDR1 SEHNR and CDR2 FQNEAQ (reference sequence). The CDR3 runs 16 residues. V was shortened by 5 bases and J by 0 bases, with 15 bases between the two germline ends. CDR3 nucleotides: TGTGCCAGCAGCGCCCTTAGCGGAGGGAGCACAGATACGCAGTATTTT. Protein sequence: CASSALSGGSTDTQYF.

The chain has TRBV5-1 and TRBJ2-1, with 9 bases lining up with TRBD2. The CDR3 totals 14 residues. After removal of 0 bases from V and 9 bases from J, the junction contained 4 bases not matched to a gene. Germline V gene sequence: CDR1 SGHRS, CDR2 YFSETQ. CDR3 coding DNA: TGCGCCAGCAGCTTGGATGGGACTAGCACTGAGCAGTTCTTC. Translation: CASSLDGTSTEQFF.

The rearrangement joins TRBV6-1 to TRBJ1-5; 8 positions agree with TRBD1. CDR1 MNHNS and CDR2 SASEGT come from the germline V gene. This CDR3 comprises 17 residues. V dropped 1 base and J dropped 0; count of bases not matched to a gene: 5. The CDR3 loop is CASSEVAGGYSNQPQHF. The CDR3 DNA reads TGTGCCAGCAGTGAAGTTGCAGGGGGCTATAGCAATCAGCCCCAGCATTTT.

The chain employs TRBV25-1 and TRBJ2-2; D is undetermined. V gave up 7 bases and J gave up 1 base, with 19 bases separating them. Looked up from germline, CDR1 is MGHDK and CDR2 is SYGVNS. CDR3 length: 17 residues. The CDR3 nucleotides are TGTGCCAGCACCGAACACGTCGGGCTAGGGAACACCGGGGAGCTGTTTTTT. As protein: CASTEHVGLGNTGELFF.

On this clone: The same CDR3 arises from other DNA sequences in this sample as well. The rearrangement joins TRBV18 to TRBJ2-3; weak D call: TRBD1 (6 bases). Trimming removed 3 bases from V and 6 bases from J, with 10 bases in between. The germline gives CDR1 KGHSH, CDR2 LQKENI. The CDR3 has 13 residues. The CDR3 DNA sequence: TGTGCCAGCTCACCTCCAGGGGTCGATACGCAGTATTTT. This sequence encodes CASSPPGVDTQYF.

V gene TRBV6-5 combines with J gene TRBJ2-3; maybe TRBD2 (5 bases). CDR1 MNHEY and CDR2 SVGAGI come from the germline V gene. Trimming took 2 bases from V and 3 from J, leaving 12 bases between them. This CDR3 is built from 15 residues. DNA for the CDR3: TGTGCCAGCAGTTACCAAGCAACGGGGACAGATACGCAGTATTTT. Protein: CASSYQATGTDTQYF.

The rearrangement links TRBV10-2 to TRBJ2-7, with D possibly being TRBD2 (6 bases). V dropped 4 bases and J dropped 0 bases, with 10 bases sitting between them. Germline CDR1 and CDR2: WSHSY and SAAADI. The CDR3 covers 14 residues. For the CDR3, the DNA is TGCGCCAGCAGTGCGGAGGGCCTCTCCTACGAGCAGTACTTC. Its protein is CASSAEGLSYEQYF.

On this clone itself: Other DNA sequences in this specimen translate into the identical CDR3. The rearrangement links TRBV4-1 to TRBJ2-5; TRBD2 aligns across 14 bases. V shed 0 bases, J shed 3 bases, and the junction held 3 bases outside the gene matches. This CDR3 is 17 amino acids long. Germline V gives CDR1 MGHRA, CDR2 YSYEKL. The CDR3, as DNA: TGCGCCAGCAGCCAAGATCGGGGACTAGCGGGAGAAGAGACCCAGTACTTC. It is translated as CASSQDRGLAGEETQYF.

The genes are TRBV5-1 and TRBJ2-1; TRBD2 matches 8 bases. With 3 bases clipped from V and 5 bases from J, the junction kept 10 bases outside the gene matches. Germline V gene data show CDR1 as SGHRS and CDR2 as YFSETQ. This CDR3 comprises 16 residues. In DNA form, the CDR3 reads TGCGCCAGCAGCTCGACGCGGGGGGCCCTCCACAATGAGCAGTTCTTC. As protein: CASSSTRGALHNEQFF.

This chain uses TRBV7-2 with TRBJ2-7; weak D call: TRBD1 (6 bases). The CDR3 loop spans 15 amino acids. V was pared by 1 base and J by 3 bases, with 13 bases between. Germline assignment: CDR1 SGHTA and CDR2 FQGNSA. CDR3: CASSLDRATHYEQYF. The CDR3 bases are TGTGCCAGCAGCTTAGACAGGGCAACCCACTACGAGCAGTACTTC.